This entry is about one TCR beta chain. Its specificity is unknown. The use of a sample-barcoded 5' primer and a J-beta primer mix characterized a second PCR of roughly 7 to 11 cycles. TCRdb re-analysed the 5' RACE reads in MiXCR, keeping a single row per CDR3 protein. The sample lists roughly 1.6 million distinct CDR3 sequences, about 35% occurring once. Germline V gives CDR1 SGHNT, CDR2 YYREEE (reference sequence). The CDR3 is 16 amino acids. V was trimmed by 1 base and J by 0 bases, leaving 14 bases between them. The sample is drawn from a study of blood T cells in healthy people across ages. Notes on the study in general: Whereas aged donors had fewer naive CD4+ cells, long-lived donors had more of them and higher diversity.

Sequencing input: blood. The rearrangement joins TRBV5-4 to TRBJ2-7; D might be TRBD1 (7 bases). The clonotype originates from a woman between 25 and 40 years old in good health. The CDR3 sequence is CASSLRQGLSSYEQYF. The DNA for the CDR3 is TGTGCCAGCAGCTTGCGACAGGGACTTAGCTCCTACGAGCAGTACTTC. The whole variable domain, filled in from reference TRBV5-4 and TRBJ2-7, reads ETGVTQSPTHLIKTRGQQVTLRCSSQSGHNTVSWYQQALGQGPQFIFQYYREEENGRGNFPPRFSGLQFPNYSSELNVNALELDDSALYLCASSLRQGLSSYEQYFGPGTRLTVT.